This TCR beta chain was identified in a study of blood T cell repertoires in COVID-19. Study as a whole: Spain, Italy and the United States supplied samples that represented acute and convalescent COVID-19.

TCRdb's copy holds only in-frame clones and misses some; the assay was immunoSEQ multiplex PCR. There are some 200,000 clones in the sample; just under 90% occur only once, and roughly an eighth lies in the top ten. V was cut by 5 bases and J by 0 bases, with 11 bases left in between. CDR1 and CDR2 from the germline V gene are LNHDA and SQIVND (reference sequence). The CDR3 length is 15 residues. This chain connects TRBV19 to TRBJ1-3; D is ambiguous. Sequencing used peripheral blood. The clonotype comes from a woman in her sixties or seventies with COVID-19, enrolled during active disease. The CDR3 reads CASSVAGSSGNTIYF. In DNA form, the CDR3 reads TGTGCCAGTAGTGTCGCAGGCAGCTCTGGAAACACCATATATTTT.